This note documents a single TCR beta chain sequence. The antigen remains undetermined. A mixed TRB-A/B primer pool amplified rearranged TRB by multiplex touch-down PCR. TCRdb reanalysed the multiplex PCR reads using MiXCR and keeps one entry per CDR3 protein. Counted here are over 3,000 distinct CDR3 sequences, around 35% occurring once; the ten biggest clones make up 49%. This sample is part of a study of T cell repertoires in aging, cancer and after chemotherapy. Findings of the study overall: Loss of evenness, beyond lost richness, contributed to age-related TCR diversity decline in cancer patients. Across the chemotherapy interval, each cancer cohort showed higher median generation probability, suggesting thymic rebound.

This CDR3 comprises 15 residues. Germline CDR1 is MNHEY and CDR2 is SMNVEV (reference sequence). V gave up 6 bases and J gave up 3 bases; unmatched junction bases: 8. Peripheral blood genomic DNA, not sorted cells or RNA, was the template. Sequencing was performed on blood. The J gene is TRBJ1-3, the V gene TRBV27; 7 bases align to TRBD1. The sequence was obtained from a human donor in good health. For the CDR3, the DNA is TGTGCCAGCAGACTGCGACAGGGTGGTGGAAACACCATATATTTT. Protein product: CASRLRQGGGNTIYF.